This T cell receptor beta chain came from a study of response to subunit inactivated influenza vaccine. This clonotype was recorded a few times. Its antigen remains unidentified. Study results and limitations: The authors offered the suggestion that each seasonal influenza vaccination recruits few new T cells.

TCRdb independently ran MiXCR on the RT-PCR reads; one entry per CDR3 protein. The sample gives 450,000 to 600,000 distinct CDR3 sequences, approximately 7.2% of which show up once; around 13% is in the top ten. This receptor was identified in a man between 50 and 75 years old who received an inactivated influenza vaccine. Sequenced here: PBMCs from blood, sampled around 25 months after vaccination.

CDR3 DNA sequence: TGTGCCAGCAGCAGACCCGGGACTAGCGGGGGTAAGGAGCAGTTCTTC. It encodes CASSRPGTSGGKEQFF. The V and J genes are TRBV7-2 and TRBJ2-1; 14 bases are shared with TRBD2. Unmatched junction bases numbered 10, after V lost 5 bases and J lost 10 bases. This CDR3 comprises 16 residues. Germline lookup yields CDR1 SGHTA and CDR2 FQGNSA. The complete variable domain, with remaining parts taken from reference TRBV7-2 and TRBJ2-1, reads GAGVSQSPSNKVTEKGKDVELRCDPISGHTALYWYRQSLGQGLEFLIYFQGNSAPDKSGLPSDRFSAERTGGSVSTLTIQRTQQEDSAVYLCASSRPGTSGGKEQFFGPGTRLTVL.